Below, 11 T cell receptor beta chains from the same sample are listed, as sequenced in a study of blood T cell repertoires in COVID-19. Data came from immunoSEQ multiplex PCR; TCRdb stores just in-frame clones and leaves some out. The profile shows approximately 51,000 clones, 75% to 90% of them singletons. The specimen sequenced was peripheral blood. These receptor sequences come from a woman at least 80 years old with COVID-19, enrolled during active disease.

The chain carries TRBV9 and TRBJ1-6, with D possibly TRBD1 on 5 matching bases. CDR1 and CDR2 from the germline V gene are SGDLS and YYNGEE. The CDR3 covers 14 residues. V was cut by 4 bases and J by 10 bases, with 15 bases left in between. The CDR3 coding sequence is TGTGCCAGCAGCTCGACGGGGCGGGGATCACCCCTCCACTTT. Translated: CASSSTGRGSPLHF.

J is TRBJ1-4 and V is TRBV5-1; D is ambiguous. The length of the CDR3 is 14 residues. Deletions cut 4 bases from V and 7 bases from J, with 14 bases between. The germline V gene encodes CDR1 SGHRS and CDR2 YFSETQ. CDR3 coding DNA: TGCGCCAGCAGCGGAGCGAGAATGGGTGAAAAACTGTTTTTT. This encodes CASSGARMGEKLFF.

With respect to this clone: Other DNA sequences within the sample encode an identical CDR3. The rearrangement uses TRBV3-1 (or the pseudogene TRBV3-2) and TRBJ1-1; D perhaps matches TRBD1 (6 bases). Germline V gene data show CDR1 as LGHDT and CDR2 as YNNKEL (reference sequence). V was cut by 6 bases and J by 5 bases, with 7 bases left in between. The CDR3 is 11 residues long. CDR3 region: CASRGGTEAFF. DNA for the CDR3: TGTGCCAGCAGAGGGGGTACTGAAGCTTTCTTT.

The chain is built from TRBV4-1 and TRBJ2-7; 10 bases match TRBD1. Per the germline V gene, CDR1 is MGHRA and CDR2 is YSYEKL. The CDR3 sequence is 16 residues long. After removal of 1 base from V and 2 bases from J, the junction contained 5 bases not matched to a gene. The chain's CDR3 is CASSQAGTGETYEQYF. The CDR3 DNA reads as TGCGCCAGCAGCCAAGCCGGGACAGGGGAAACCTACGAGCAGTACTTC.

The genes are TRBV28 and TRBJ1-5; D uncertain. Germline values: CDR1 MDHEN, CDR2 SYDVKM. The length of the CDR3 is 12 residues. V was cut by 7 bases and J by 1 base, with 5 bases left in between. This chain's CDR3 is CASTVSNQPQHF. CDR3 nucleotides: TGTGCCAGCACGGTGAGCAATCAGCCCCAGCATTTT.

This clone was seen once. The chain joins TRBV10-3 to TRBJ2-7, with TRBD1 as a possible D gene (6 bases). This CDR3 spans 13 amino acids. V shed 5 bases and J shed 1 base, with 9 bases lying between them. In germline, CDR1 is ENHRY, CDR2 SYGVKD. CDR3 protein: CAISKQGSYEQYF. In nucleotides, the CDR3 is TGTGCCATCAGTAAACAGGGTTCCTACGAGCAGTACTTC.

This chain connects TRBV7-2 to TRBJ1-5; perhaps TRBD1 as D (5 bases). The V end lost 1 base, the J end lost 9 bases, and 16 bases lay between the germline ends. This CDR3 region has 15 residues. Germline assignment: CDR1 SGHTA and CDR2 FQGNSA. The CDR3 loop reads CASSLGSRSQGPQHF. CDR3 DNA sequence: TGTGCCAGCAGCTTAGGATCGAGGAGCCAGGGGCCCCAGCATTTT.

The V gene is TRBV6-5, the J gene TRBJ1-6, with D possibly TRBD1 on 6 matching bases. The germline V gene encodes CDR1 MNHEY and CDR2 SVGAGI. This CDR3 region has 15 residues. V was cut by 6 bases and J by 6 bases, with 15 bases left in between. The CDR3 sequence is CASRGHMSFNSPLHF. The CDR3 DNA is TGTGCCAGCAGGGGACATATGTCATTTAATTCACCCCTCCACTTT.

V and J are TRBV27 and TRBJ1-4, with 9 bases that match TRBD1. CDR1 and CDR2 (germline): MNHEY, SMNVEV (reference sequence). This CDR3 comprises 13 residues. J gave up 10 bases and V 4 bases, and 4 bases lay outside the gene matches. CDR3 amino acids: CASSSGQGGKLFF. The CDR3 nucleotides are TGTGCCAGCAGTTCGGGACAGGGTGGAAAACTGTTTTTT.

CDR3 sequence: CASSSQSSNEKLFF. The CDR3 region has the DNA TGTGCCAGCAGCTCACAGTCAAGTAATGAAAAACTGTTTTTT. The chain combines TRBV11-2 with TRBJ1-4; D unresolved. CDR3 size: 14 residues. Germline V gene lookup returns CDR1 SGHAT and CDR2 FQNNGV. Deletions cut 4 bases from V and 4 bases from J, with 10 bases between.

This rearrangement joins TRBV28 to TRBJ1-2; a possible D gene is TRBD1 (6 bases). Germline V gene lookup returns CDR1 MDHEN and CDR2 SYDVKM. Trimming took off 4 bases at V and 0 bases at J, with 9 bases between the two ends. This CDR3 comprises 14 residues. The CDR3 is CASSSTGPNYGYTF. The CDR3 coding sequence is TGTGCCAGCAGTTCGACAGGACCTAACTATGGCTACACCTTC.